This entry features one TCR beta chain sequence. The data are from a study of blood T cell repertoires in COVID-19. About the research overall: Both acute and convalescent COVID-19 samples were obtained from the United States, Italy and Spain. In each case, the material was cDNA or gDNA derived from T cells, B-cell-depleted T cells, or PBMCs.

In the authors' workflow: Amplification of reference gene primers provided the estimated nucleated cell counts. Clones were read by immunoSEQ multiplex PCR, and TCRdb kept only the in-frame ones, dropping some. That table supplies the V and J calls and clone size; D and trimming were determined from the DNA. Of 100,000 to 150,000 clones detected, roughly 79% appear once; the ten largest clones hold 2% to 2.5%. The J segment lost 4 bases and the V segment lost 0 bases, leaving 3 bases of the junction unmatched. The CDR3 runs to 16 residues. Germline V gene lookup returns CDR1 SGHRS and CDR2 YFSETQ. This chain links TRBV5-1 with TRBJ1-4; 10 bases are a match to TRBD1. The clonotype comes from a man between 65 and 85 years old with acute or convalescent COVID-19. The sequencing sample was made of peripheral blood. In DNA, the CDR3 is TGCGCCAGCAGCTTGGTGGGACAGGGGTTTAATGAAAAACTGTTTTTT. It yields the protein CASSLVGQGFNEKLFF.